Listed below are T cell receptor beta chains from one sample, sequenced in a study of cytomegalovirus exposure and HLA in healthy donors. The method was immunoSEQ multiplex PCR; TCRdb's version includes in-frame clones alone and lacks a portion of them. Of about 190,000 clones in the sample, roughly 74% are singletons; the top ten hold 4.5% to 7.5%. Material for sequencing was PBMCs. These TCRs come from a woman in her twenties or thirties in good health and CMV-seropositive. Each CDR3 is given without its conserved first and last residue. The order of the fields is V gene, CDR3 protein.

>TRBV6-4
ASSQRGGTIQY
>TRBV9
ASSPGLAGTYEQY
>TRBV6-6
ASSFRGERNSPLH
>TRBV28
ASSLSRAGYGYT
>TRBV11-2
ASSLGARAGASYEQY
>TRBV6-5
ASSYAGMYNSPLH
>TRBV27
ASSLSGANVLT
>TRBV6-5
ASSFGTGYSSGELF
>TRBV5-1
ASSSTWTQGDGGYT
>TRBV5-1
ASSLNSLSKNSPLH
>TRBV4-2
ASSQAGLREQY
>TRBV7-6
ASSLGREGEDTIY
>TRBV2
ASRGGEQY
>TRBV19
ASSIGGGPSYEQY
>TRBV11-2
ASRPGGGYEQY
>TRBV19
ASSMFARVGEAF
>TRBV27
ASSSTTGPHEQY
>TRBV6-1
ASSERGSQPQH
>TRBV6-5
ATQVGTNYGYT
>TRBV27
ASSPLLAGEQF
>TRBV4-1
ASSRQGTSGYTDTQY
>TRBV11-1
ASSDLAGALYEQY
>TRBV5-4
ASNVAPSGGPDTQY
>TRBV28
ASSLSRAEAF
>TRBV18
ASSPGSGLEAF
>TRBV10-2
ASSGVQETQY
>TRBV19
ASSQTGGAEGGYT
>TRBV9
ASSAPWGRSTDTQY
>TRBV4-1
ASSHGGTAGYT
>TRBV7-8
ASSLGLANTIY
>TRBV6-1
ASRTGTGNTGELF
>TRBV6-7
ASSFPARGRDEQY
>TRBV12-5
ASGREISYEQF
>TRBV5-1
ASSDGTPSLHEQY
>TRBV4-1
ASSEQGLGSPLH
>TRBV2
ASSEGAGVVNNEQF
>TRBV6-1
ASSEDSSRTQY
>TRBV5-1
ASSPQSSYEQY
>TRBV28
ASSLQAAIYGYT
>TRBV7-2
ASSLVAGPSYEQY
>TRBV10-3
AISPGQGTDTQY
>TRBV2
ASIQEGTGGIPYGYT
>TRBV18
ASSPGQGNTGELF
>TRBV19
ASRAVFDSENYGYT
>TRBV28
ASSASGFLGEQF
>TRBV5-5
ASSLITHQANYGYT
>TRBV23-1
ASSQFLAGVGDGETQY
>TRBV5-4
ASSFRDRGPEQY
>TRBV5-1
ASSPRGDTEAF